The 30 T cell receptor beta chains given below trace back to one sample, sequenced in a study of T cell changes during pregnancy in multiple sclerosis. Data came from immunoSEQ multiplex PCR; TCRdb stores just in-frame clones and leaves some out. Among under 45,000 clones listed, roughly 91% were seen once. The sequenced sample was CD4+ T cells from peripheral blood mononuclear cells, obtained in the third trimester of pregnancy. These receptors all come from a female donor with multiple sclerosis, enrolled in a pregnancy study.

The sample holds one count of this clone. The chain joins TRBV5-4 to TRBJ1-2; D might be TRBD1 (5 bases). The V and J ends lost 4 bases and 1 base respectively, with 14 bases between them. Per germline, CDR1 SGHNT and CDR2 YYREEE (reference sequence). This CDR3 has 15 residues. In DNA form, the CDR3 reads TGTGCCAGCAGCAACCAGGGAGGGCTTAACTATGGCTACACCTTC. Its protein is CASSNQGGLNYGYTF.

The J gene is TRBJ2-7, the V gene TRBV7-9, with 10 bases matching TRBD1. CDR3 length: 15 residues. Per germline, CDR1 SEHNR and CDR2 FQNEAQ (reference sequence). V was clipped by 1 base and J by 4 bases; unmatched bases: 4. CDR3 nucleotide sequence: TGTGCCAGCAGCTTAGGAGGGACAGGGGCGTACGAGCAGTACTTC. Amino acid sequence: CASSLGGTGAYEQYF.

DNA of the CDR3: TGTGCCAGCCCCAAACCGGGGAACACTGAAGCTTTCTTT. Protein sequence: CASPKPGNTEAFF. This chain uses TRBV6-1 with TRBJ1-1; D is ambiguous. Trimming stripped 8 bases from V and 1 base from J, with 11 bases between. Germline-derived CDR1 and CDR2 are MNHNS and SASEGT. This CDR3 has 13 residues.

This clone was detected only once. The gene calls are TRBV25-1 and TRBJ1-3; D perhaps matches TRBD1 (5 bases). V was trimmed by 3 bases and J by 4 bases, leaving 16 bases between them. The CDR3 is made up of 16 amino acids. CDR1 is MGHDK, CDR2 SYGVNS, per germline. CDR3 amino acids: CASSDQEGIKGNTIYF. CDR3 nucleotides: TGTGCCAGCAGTGATCAGGAGGGGATAAAGGGAAACACCATATATTTT.

This chain joins TRBV2 and TRBJ2-7; TRBD1 might be the D (5 bases). Per the germline V gene, CDR1 is SNHLY and CDR2 is FYNNEI. V was clipped by 6 bases and J by 1 base, with 13 bases between them. The length of the CDR3 is 14 residues. The DNA for the CDR3 is TGTGCCAGCAGACCCACAGGTTTTTCCTACGAGCAGTACTTC. Encoded protein: CASRPTGFSYEQYF.

The gene calls are TRBV6-6 and TRBJ1-1; possibly TRBD1 for D (6 bases). The V gene lost 6 bases and the J gene lost 9 bases, with 14 bases spanning the gap. CDR1 and CDR2 (germline): MNHNY, SVGAGI (reference sequence). There are 12 residues in the CDR3. The CDR3 loop reads CASSLPDSQAFF. CDR3 bases: TGTGCCAGCAGCCTCCCGGACAGCCAAGCTTTCTTT.

The genes are TRBV29-1 and TRBJ2-5, with TRBD2 identical over 7 bases. The CDR3 spans 17 residues. Losses at the gene ends were 2 bases for V and 4 bases for J; bases not matched to a gene: 16. Germline lookup yields CDR1 SQVTM and CDR2 ANQGSEA. The CDR3 here is CSVESVGWEGLIETQYF. DNA for the CDR3: TGCAGCGTTGAATCCGTAGGGTGGGAGGGCCTTATAGAGACCCAGTACTTC.

V usage is TRBV5-4 and J usage is TRBJ2-2, with TRBD2 matching 9 bases. Trimming at V came to 4 bases and at J to 6 bases, leaving 7 bases not matched to a gene. The CDR3 has 15 residues. Germline V gene sequence: CDR1 SGHNT, CDR2 YYREEE (reference sequence). This chain's CDR3 is CASSHRVAGAGELFF. The CDR3 coding sequence is TGTGCCAGCAGCCACAGGGTAGCGGGAGCCGGGGAGCTGTTTTTT. Looking up the rest from reference TRBV5-4 and TRBJ2-2 gives the full variable domain: ETGVTQSPTHLIKTRGQQVTLRCSSQSGHNTVSWYQQALGQGPQFIFQYYREEENGRGNFPPRFSGLQFPNYSSELNVNALELDDSALYLCASSHRVAGAGELFFGEGSRLTVL.

V and J are TRBV9 and TRBJ2-6; a weak D match, TRBD1 (6 bases). Germline CDR1 is SGDLS and CDR2 is YYNGEE. V was cut by 4 bases and J by 1 base, with 15 bases left in between. CDR3 length: 17 residues. The CDR3 is CASSLTPGASGANVLTF. CDR3 nucleotides: TGTGCCAGCAGCCTTACCCCAGGGGCGTCTGGGGCCAACGTCCTGACTTTC.

J is TRBJ2-5 and V is TRBV2, with 7 bases matching TRBD1. This CDR3 is 15 amino acids long. Germline-derived CDR1 and CDR2 are SNHLY and FYNNEI. V gave up 6 bases and J gave up 4 bases; unmatched junction bases: 11. The CDR3 loop is CASRGQRSRRETQYF. The DNA for the CDR3 is TGTGCCAGCAGGGGACAGAGATCAAGGAGAGAGACCCAGTACTTC.

J is TRBJ2-2 and V is TRBV2, with 16 bases that match TRBD2. The trim removed 8 bases at V and 4 bases at J, leaving 10 bases unmatched. Per the germline V gene, CDR1 is SNHLY and CDR2 is FYNNEI. CDR3 length equals 18 residues. The CDR3 region has the DNA TGTGCCAGCCAAGGGGGGACTAGCGGGAGGGCAGGCACCGGGGAGCTGTTTTTT. Its translation is CASQGGTSGRAGTGELFF.

The rearrangement links TRBV5-1 to TRBJ2-5; D is perhaps TRBD2 (5 bases). The CDR3 has 16 residues. Germline CDR1 and CDR2: SGHRS and YFSETQ. V lost 1 base to trimming and J lost 2 bases, with 15 bases between them. The CDR3: CASSLYTDWLQETQYF. The CDR3 DNA is TGCGCCAGCAGCTTGTATACGGACTGGCTTCAAGAGACCCAGTACTTC.

The CDR3 reads CASSLDRENTGELFF. CDR3 sequence (DNA): TGCGCCAGCAGCTTGGACAGGGAGAACACCGGGGAGCTGTTTTTT. The V and J genes are TRBV5-1 and TRBJ2-2; the D gene is possibly TRBD1 (6 bases). Trimming stripped 0 bases from V and 1 base from J, with 7 bases between. CDR1 is SGHRS and CDR2 is YFSETQ in the germline V gene. CDR3 size: 15 residues.

CDR3 protein: CASSARTGLGTDTQYF. The DNA of the CDR3 is TGTGCCAGCAGCGCGAGGACAGGTCTAGGCACAGATACGCAGTATTTT. V is TRBV5-6 and J is TRBJ2-3; TRBD1 aligns across 7 bases. The germline CDR1 and CDR2 sequences are SGHDT and YYEEEE. The trim removed 4 bases at V and 1 base at J, leaving 9 bases unmatched. The length of the CDR3 is 16 residues.

This chain connects TRBV5-1 to TRBJ2-5; weak D call: TRBD2 (6 bases). The CDR3 runs to 14 residues. V shed 4 bases and J shed 2 bases, with 12 bases lying between them. CDR1 SGHRS and CDR2 YFSETQ come from the germline V gene. The chain's CDR3 is CASSPPGLQETQYF. The CDR3 region has the DNA TGCGCCAGCAGCCCCCCGGGACTTCAAGAGACCCAGTACTTC.

This clone was seen more than once but under ten times. This chain links TRBV7-2 with TRBJ2-7, with TRBD2 matching 8 bases. The CDR3 runs 15 residues. Germline assignment: CDR1 SGHTA and CDR2 FQGNSA. After removal of 5 bases from V and 7 bases from J, the junction contained 13 bases not matched to a gene. The CDR3 DNA is TGTGCCAGCAGCCATCGGACTAGCTTTTCCGGGGAGCAGTACTTC. Residues: CASSHRTSFSGEQYF. The variable domain in full, with the rest retrieved from reference TRBV7-2 and TRBJ2-7, is GAGVSQSPSNKVTEKGKDVELRCDPISGHTALYWYRQSLGQGLEFLIYFQGNSAPDKSGLPSDRFSAERTGGSVSTLTIQRTQQEDSAVYLCASSHRTSFSGEQYFGPGTRLTVT.

This rearrangement joins TRBV9 to TRBJ2-2; 7 bases match TRBD2. CDR3 size: 18 residues. Germline assignment: CDR1 SGDLS and CDR2 YYNGEE. Losses at the gene ends were 0 bases for V and 2 bases for J; bases not matched to a gene: 10. In DNA form, the CDR3 reads TGTGCCAGCAGCGTAGATTATAGACTAGCTGATAACACCGGGGAGCTGTTTTTT. It is translated as CASSVDYRLADNTGELFF.

The chain carries TRBV5-1 and TRBJ2-2; no reliable D call. Trimming shortened V by 5 bases and J by 1 base, and 9 bases separated the two germline ends. The CDR3 runs to 14 residues. CDR1 SGHRS and CDR2 YFSETQ come from the germline V gene. CDR3 loop: CASSRSVNTGELFF. CDR3 DNA: TGCGCCAGCAGTCGGTCCGTGAACACCGGGGAGCTGTTTTTT.

This clone has only one observation. The chain employs TRBV28 and TRBJ1-2; D might be TRBD1 (5 bases). V was pared by 3 bases and J by 4 bases, with 9 bases between. This CDR3 comprises 13 residues. In germline, CDR1 is MDHEN, CDR2 SYDVKM. The CDR3 reads CASSLGQFYGYTF. The CDR3 DNA sequence: TGTGCCAGCAGTTTGGGGCAGTTCTATGGCTACACCTTC.

The genes are TRBV18 and TRBJ2-7, with 7 bases matching TRBD1. The CDR3 is made up of 14 amino acids. Looked up from germline, CDR1 is KGHSH and CDR2 is LQKENI. V was clipped by 5 bases and J by 2 bases; unmatched bases: 6. The CDR3 protein is CASSSGGQAYEQYF. The CDR3 nucleotides read TGTGCCAGCTCAAGTGGTGGACAGGCCTACGAGCAGTACTTC.

The J gene is TRBJ2-2, the V gene TRBV18, with D perhaps TRBD2 (5 bases). The germline V and J ends were trimmed by 8 bases and 4 bases, with 14 bases remaining between them. Germline loops: CDR1 KGHSH, CDR2 LQKENI. The CDR3 has 14 amino acids. The CDR3 loop is CASVQRAITGELFF. DNA for the CDR3: TGTGCCAGCGTCCAGAGGGCCATCACCGGGGAGCTGTTTTTT.

The chain links TRBV5-3 to TRBJ2-1; TRBD2 matches 14 bases. TRBV5-3 is marked as an open reading frame, function uncertain. The CDR3 consists of 14 residues. Losses at the gene ends were 7 bases for V and 9 bases for J; bases not matched to a gene: 6. The CDR3 nucleotides are TGTGCCAGACGGACTAGCGGGGGGCCCGGTGAGCAGTTCTTC. Translated: CARRTSGGPGEQFF.

The chain carries TRBV6-1 and TRBJ1-5, with TRBD1 identical over 11 bases. Per the germline V gene, CDR1 is MNHNS and CDR2 is SASEGT. V gave up 6 bases and J gave up 7 bases; unmatched junction bases: 5. This CDR3 has 14 residues. The CDR3, as DNA: TGTGCCAGCAGCTGGACAGGGGGCATCCAGCCCCAGCATTTT. Its protein is CASSWTGGIQPQHF.

This chain uses TRBV15 with TRBJ2-1; tentatively, D is TRBD1 (6 bases). Trimming stripped 3 bases from V and 6 bases from J, with 9 bases between. This CDR3 is 13 amino acids long. The germline V gene has CDR1 LNHNV and CDR2 YYDKDF (reference sequence). The CDR3 nucleotides read TGTGCCACCAGCAGCAGGGGAACCAATGAGCAGTTCTTC. This encodes CATSSRGTNEQFF.

This clone was seen once. The chain employs TRBV15 and TRBJ2-3; TRBD1 is a possible D gene (6 bases). The V end lost 4 bases, the J end lost 1 base, and 15 bases lay between the germline ends. From germline, CDR1 is LNHNV and CDR2 YYDKDF (reference sequence). This CDR3 is built from 16 residues. The CDR3 DNA reads TGTGCCACCAGCACAGCTCAGGGGTCCCGCACAGATACGCAGTATTTT. This encodes CATSTAQGSRTDTQYF. The complete variable domain, with remaining parts taken from reference TRBV15 and TRBJ2-3, reads DAMVIQNPRYQVTQFGKPVTLSCSQTLNHNVMYWYQQKSSQAPKLLFHYYDKDFNNEADTPDNFQSRRPNTSFCFLDIRSPGLGDTAMYLCATSTAQGSRTDTQYFGPGTRLTVL.

The table lists this clone with a count of one. The chain carries TRBV19 and TRBJ2-1; 8 bases match TRBD1. The germline V gene has CDR1 LNHDA and CDR2 SQIVND (reference sequence). This CDR3 comprises 13 residues. Losses at the gene ends were 5 bases for V and 9 bases for J; bases not matched to a gene: 6. In DNA, the CDR3 is TGTGCCAGTAGTCCTAGGGACAGGAGTGAGCAGTTCTTC. Translated: CASSPRDRSEQFF.

The V and J genes are TRBV7-2 and TRBJ1-1; the D gene is possibly TRBD1 (5 bases). The CDR3 contains 15 residues. Trimming took 1 base from V and 5 from J, leaving 14 bases between them. Germline CDR1 SGHTA, CDR2 FQGNSA. For the CDR3, the DNA is TGTGCCAGCAGCTTAGTGGCGGTCGGGGGGACTGAAGCTTTCTTT. Translating gives CASSLVAVGGTEAFF.

The gene calls are TRBV5-1 and TRBJ2-2, with TRBD1 matching 8 bases. The CDR3 covers 17 residues. V shed 6 bases, J shed 0 bases, and the junction held 10 bases outside the gene matches. From germline, CDR1 is SGHRS and CDR2 YFSETQ. The CDR3 sequence is CASTPHTGGTNTGELFF. The DNA for the CDR3 is TGCGCCAGCACTCCCCACACAGGGGGGACGAACACCGGGGAGCTGTTTTTT.

J is TRBJ2-7 and V is TRBV5-4, with D perhaps TRBD1 (6 bases). The V gene's germline CDR1 is SGHNT and CDR2 YYREEE (reference sequence). The length of the CDR3 is 13 residues. Trimming stripped 2 bases from V and 3 bases from J, with 9 bases between. The CDR3 spells CASSFGTNYEQYF. The CDR3 DNA reads as TGTGCCAGCAGCTTCGGGACAAACTACGAGCAGTACTTC. The full variable domain, rest sourced from reference TRBV5-4 and TRBJ2-7, is ETGVTQSPTHLIKTRGQQVTLRCSSQSGHNTVSWYQQALGQGPQFIFQYYREEENGRGNFPPRFSGLQFPNYSSELNVNALELDDSALYLCASSFGTNYEQYFGPGTRLTVT.

The V gene is TRBV6-5, the J gene TRBJ2-7; 7 nucleotides match TRBD1. This CDR3 spans 14 amino acids. Trimming removed 4 bases from V and 5 bases from J; junction bases left unmatched: 8. CDR1 and CDR2 from the germline V gene are MNHEY and SVGAGI. CDR3 sequence: CASSLNRGGHEQYF. CDR3 DNA: TGTGCCAGCAGTTTAAACAGGGGTGGCCACGAGCAGTACTTC.